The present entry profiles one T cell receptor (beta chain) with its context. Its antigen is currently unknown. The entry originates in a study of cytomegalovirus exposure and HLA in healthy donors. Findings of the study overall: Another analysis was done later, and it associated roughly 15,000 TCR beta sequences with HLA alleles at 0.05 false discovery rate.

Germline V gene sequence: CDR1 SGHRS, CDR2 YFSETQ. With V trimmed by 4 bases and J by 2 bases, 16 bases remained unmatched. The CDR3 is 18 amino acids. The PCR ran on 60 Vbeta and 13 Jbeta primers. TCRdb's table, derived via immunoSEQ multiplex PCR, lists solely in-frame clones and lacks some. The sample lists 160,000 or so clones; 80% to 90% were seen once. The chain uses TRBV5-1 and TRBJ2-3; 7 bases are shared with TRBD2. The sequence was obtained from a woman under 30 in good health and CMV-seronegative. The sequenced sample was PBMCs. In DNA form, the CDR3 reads TGCGCCAGCAGCCCTGGGCCCAGGTCTAGCGGATACACAGATACGCAGTATTTT. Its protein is CASSPGPRSSGYTDTQYF.